The 24 T cell receptor beta chains given below trace back to one sample, sequenced in a study of PD-L1 blockade in urothelial cancer. Specified time point: peripheral blood 6 weeks after treatment start. Assay used: immunoSEQ multiplex PCR; TCRdb lists only in-frame clones, some missing. The sample has more than 60,000 clones, about 90% seen once; the top ten hold over 9%. The sample consisted of PBMCs, taken around atezolizumab (anti-PD-L1) treatment. Receptor source: a man in his 60s with urothelial cancer.

The V call is TRBV2, the J call TRBJ2-1, with 9 bases matching TRBD2. Germline lookup yields CDR1 SNHLY and CDR2 FYNNEI. The CDR3 runs to 15 residues. V gave up 5 bases and J gave up 10 bases; unmatched junction bases: 12. The DNA for the CDR3 is TGTGCCAGCAGTCCGAGACTAGCGGCCTCCGGGGAGCAGTTCTTC. Translating gives CASSPRLAASGEQFF.

V and J are TRBV4-3 and TRBJ2-1, with 8 positions matching TRBD2. This CDR3 has 17 amino acids. The J segment lost 6 bases and the V segment lost 3 bases, leaving 13 bases of the junction unmatched. CDR1 and CDR2 (germline): LGHNA, YSLEER. CDR3: CASSQKHPGLGFNEQFF. The DNA for the CDR3 is TGCGCCAGCAGCCAGAAGCATCCGGGACTAGGCTTCAATGAGCAGTTCTTC.

This clone was seen a single time. V is TRBV6-5 and J is TRBJ1-5, with D possibly matching TRBD1 (5 bases). V was pared by 6 bases and J by 3 bases, with 15 bases between. Per germline, CDR1 MNHEY and CDR2 SVGAGI. This CDR3 is built from 15 residues. This chain's CDR3 is CASSPGIVFNQPQHF. DNA for the CDR3: TGTGCCAGCAGCCCAGGGATCGTGTTCAATCAGCCCCAGCATTTT.

This chain uses TRBV28 with TRBJ1-3; 9 bases align to TRBD1. The V segment lost 2 bases and the J segment 3 bases; nucleotides outside the gene matches: 5. This CDR3 contains 16 residues. Germline lookup yields CDR1 MDHEN and CDR2 SYDVKM. The CDR3 is CASSLEQGARGNTIYF. In DNA form, the CDR3 reads TGTGCCAGCAGTTTAGAACAGGGGGCGCGTGGAAACACCATATATTTT.

The chain is built from TRBV11-3 and TRBJ1-6; D remains ambiguous. Trimming took 5 bases from V and 3 from J, leaving 8 bases between them. The CDR3 runs 14 residues. Germline values: CDR1 SGHNT, CDR2 YENEEA. For the CDR3, the DNA is TGTGCCAGCAGCCCCCTCCGCTATAATTCACCCCTCCACTTT. Amino acids: CASSPLRYNSPLHF.

The V and J genes are TRBV7-9 and TRBJ2-7, with D perhaps TRBD1 (6 bases). CDR1 SEHNR and CDR2 FQNEAQ come from the germline V gene (reference sequence). The length of the CDR3 is 13 residues. Trimming left V 4 bases short and J 2 bases short, with 9 bases between. CDR3 amino acids: CASSSRGPYEQYF. CDR3 coding DNA: TGTGCCAGCAGCTCCAGGGGTCCCTACGAGCAGTACTTC.

The V call is TRBV29-1, the J call TRBJ2-2; 8 bases align to TRBD2. The CDR3 runs to 14 residues. V dropped 4 bases and J dropped 6; count of bases not matched to a gene: 7. The germline gives CDR1 SQVTM, CDR2 ANQGSEA. This chain's CDR3 is CSVAGGGKAGELFF. DNA of the CDR3: TGCAGCGTTGCTGGCGGGGGGAAAGCCGGGGAGCTGTTTTTT.

The chain joins TRBV6-5 to TRBJ2-5, with D uncertain. The CDR3 contains 14 residues. Germline-derived CDR1 and CDR2 are MNHEY and SVGAGI. V was pared by 8 bases and J by 2 bases, with 15 bases between. The CDR3 region is CASATLSSQETQYF. In nucleotides, the CDR3 is TGTGCCAGCGCTACGTTATCGTCTCAAGAGACCCAGTACTTC.

The gene calls are TRBV30 and TRBJ2-2, with a tentative D call TRBD1 (7 bases). Trimming pared 0 bases from V and 3 bases from J, leaving 26 bases between. Germline CDR1 reads GTSNPN; CDR2 reads SVGIG (reference sequence). The CDR3 is 20 amino acids. The CDR3 DNA is TGTGCCTGGAGTGTACTTAGACAGGGCGGACTACGAGGGGACACCGGGGAGCTGTTTTTT. Translated, it gives CAWSVLRQGGLRGDTGELFF.

The chain recombines TRBV10-2 with TRBJ2-2; TRBD2 aligns across 7 bases. J was trimmed by 5 bases and V by 8 bases; bases with no gene match: 11. Germline V gives CDR1 WSHSY, CDR2 SAAADI. This CDR3 region has 15 residues. The CDR3 sequence is CASSISGKLTGELFF. The CDR3 DNA sequence: TGCGCCAGCTCCATCAGCGGGAAACTTACCGGGGAGCTGTTTTTT.

This chain links TRBV5-1 with TRBJ2-3; D not resolved. V lost 0 bases to trimming and J lost 0 bases, with 8 bases between them. The CDR3 totals 15 residues. Germline V lookup: CDR1 SGHRS, CDR2 YFSETQ. In DNA form, the CDR3 reads TGCGCCAGCAGCTTGGACGCGGCTAGCACAGATACGCAGTATTTT. Encoded protein: CASSLDAASTDTQYF.

J is TRBJ2-1 and V is TRBV19; 7 bases are shared with TRBD1. The CDR3 has 14 amino acids. V lost 6 bases, J lost 1 base, and 3 bases stayed unmatched. The germline CDR1 and CDR2 sequences are LNHDA and SQIVND (reference sequence). The CDR3 DNA is TGTGCCAGTAGAGCAGGGGGATCCTACAATGAGCAGTTCTTC. It yields the protein CASRAGGSYNEQFF.

This chain uses TRBV10-3 with TRBJ2-7; no clear D gene. The CDR3 contains 11 residues. The germline V gene encodes CDR1 ENHRY and CDR2 SYGVKD. Trimming took off 3 bases at V and 6 bases at J, with 6 bases between the two ends. This CDR3 reads CAISDQVEQYF. The CDR3 bases are TGTGCCATCAGTGACCAGGTCGAGCAGTACTTC.

The chain uses TRBV5-1 and TRBJ1-4; 12 bases are a match to TRBD1. The CDR3 runs 15 residues. Unmatched junction bases numbered 3, after V lost 2 bases and J lost 7 bases. CDR1 is SGHRS and CDR2 is YFSETQ in the germline V gene. CDR3 residues: CASSLGTGGGEKLFF. For the CDR3, the DNA is TGCGCCAGCAGCTTAGGGACAGGGGGCGGTGAAAAACTGTTTTTT.

The sample holds one count of this clone. This rearrangement joins TRBV7-2 to TRBJ1-5; no reliable D call. CDR1 is SGHTA and CDR2 is FQGNSA in the germline V gene. V was shortened by 2 bases and J by 5 bases, with 7 bases between the two germline ends. This CDR3 region has 13 residues. As DNA, the CDR3 is TGTGCCAGCAGCTTATCCGGGGATCAGCCCCAGCATTTT. This encodes CASSLSGDQPQHF. Supplemented by reference TRBV7-2 and TRBJ1-5, the full variable domain reads GAGVSQSPSNKVTEKGKDVELRCDPISGHTALYWYRQSLGQGLEFLIYFQGNSAPDKSGLPSDRFSAERTGGSVSTLTIQRTQQEDSAVYLCASSLSGDQPQHFGDGTRLSIL.

V gene TRBV11-3 combines with J gene TRBJ1-6; TRBD1 matches 8 bases. The CDR3 extends over 16 amino acids. Germline CDR1 and CDR2: SGHNT and YENEEA. J was trimmed by 7 bases and V by 0 bases; bases with no gene match: 5. The CDR3 nucleotides are TGTGCCAGCAGCTTAGACGCCCGACAGGGGAATTCACCCCTCCACTTT. This sequence encodes CASSLDARQGNSPLHF.

The V gene is TRBV5-1, the J gene TRBJ2-6; TRBD1 matches 12 bases. V shed 3 bases and J 3 bases; nucleotides not matched to a gene: 10. The CDR3 has 19 residues. Per germline, CDR1 SGHRS and CDR2 YFSETQ. The CDR3 protein is CASSSRPGQGADGANVLTF. CDR3 bases: TGCGCCAGCAGCTCTCGTCCGGGACAGGGGGCTGATGGGGCCAACGTCCTGACTTTC.

The chain employs TRBV19 and TRBJ1-1; D is perhaps TRBD1 (6 bases). The CDR3 sequence is 15 residues long. Looked up from germline, CDR1 is LNHDA and CDR2 is SQIVND (reference sequence). V was shortened by 8 bases and J by 5 bases, with 21 bases between the two germline ends. The CDR3 DNA reads as TGTGCCAGTTATCCTAGCGGGGGGCGAAATACTGAAGCTTTCTTT. Its protein is CASYPSGGRNTEAFF. The variable domain in full, completed from reference TRBV19 and TRBJ1-1, reads DGGITQSPKYLFRKEGQNVTLSCEQNLNHDAMYWYRQDPGQGLRLIYYSQIVNDFQKGDIAEGYSVSREKKESFPLTVTSAQKNPTAFYLCASYPSGGRNTEAFFGQGTRLTVV.

CDR3 nucleotides: TGCGCCAGCAGTTCTGACCCGGGAGAGACCCAGTACTTC. Translated, it gives CASSSDPGETQYF. The chain links TRBV5-1 to TRBJ2-5, with D unclear. The V end lost 5 bases, the J end lost 4 bases, and 12 bases lay between the germline ends. Germline-derived CDR1 and CDR2 are SGHRS and YFSETQ. The CDR3 is made up of 13 amino acids.

This clone has only a few counts. The chain couples TRBV11-2 to TRBJ2-4, with 7 bases that match TRBD1. V was pared by 5 bases and J by 3 bases, with 10 bases of the junction left unmatched. The CDR3 is 16 residues long. Germline CDR1 SGHAT, CDR2 FQNNGV. For the CDR3, the DNA is TGTGCCAGCAGCCATCCACAGGGGTCGGGCAAAAACATTCAGTACTTC. This encodes CASSHPQGSGKNIQYF.

Here the CDR3 reads CASSHNSGANVLTF. The CDR3 DNA sequence: TGTGCCAGCAGCCACAACTCTGGGGCCAACGTCCTGACTTTC. The V and J genes are TRBV9 and TRBJ2-6; D is unresolved. Germline V lookup: CDR1 SGDLS, CDR2 YYNGEE. The CDR3 extends over 14 amino acids. The V and J ends lost 4 bases and 0 bases respectively, with 5 bases between them.

The rearrangement links TRBV5-1 to TRBJ2-1; TRBD2 matches at 8 bases. The CDR3 is 13 amino acids. Germline CDR1 SGHRS, CDR2 YFSETQ. V dropped 1 base and J dropped 9; count of bases not matched to a gene: 3. The CDR3 loop reads CASSLPSGFEQFF. The CDR3 nucleotides are TGCGCCAGCAGCTTGCCTAGCGGGTTTGAGCAGTTCTTC.

The chain carries TRBV4-2 and TRBJ2-5, with a possible D match to TRBD2 (6 bases). V was shortened by 10 bases and J by 4 bases, with 16 bases between the two germline ends. Germline V lookup: CDR1 LGHNA, CDR2 YNFKEQ. There are 13 residues in the CDR3. The CDR3 spells CATGREVRETQYF. For the CDR3, the DNA is TGTGCCACCGGAAGGGAGGTCCGAGAGACCCAGTACTTC.

The chain combines TRBV2 with TRBJ1-5; D gene uncertain. CDR1 and CDR2 from the germline V gene are SNHLY and FYNNEI. V lost 3 bases to trimming and J lost 7 bases, with 13 bases between them. This CDR3 region has 14 residues. CDR3: CASSDHLSVQPQHF. CDR3 sequence (DNA): TGTGCCAGCAGTGACCATCTCTCGGTGCAGCCCCAGCATTTT.